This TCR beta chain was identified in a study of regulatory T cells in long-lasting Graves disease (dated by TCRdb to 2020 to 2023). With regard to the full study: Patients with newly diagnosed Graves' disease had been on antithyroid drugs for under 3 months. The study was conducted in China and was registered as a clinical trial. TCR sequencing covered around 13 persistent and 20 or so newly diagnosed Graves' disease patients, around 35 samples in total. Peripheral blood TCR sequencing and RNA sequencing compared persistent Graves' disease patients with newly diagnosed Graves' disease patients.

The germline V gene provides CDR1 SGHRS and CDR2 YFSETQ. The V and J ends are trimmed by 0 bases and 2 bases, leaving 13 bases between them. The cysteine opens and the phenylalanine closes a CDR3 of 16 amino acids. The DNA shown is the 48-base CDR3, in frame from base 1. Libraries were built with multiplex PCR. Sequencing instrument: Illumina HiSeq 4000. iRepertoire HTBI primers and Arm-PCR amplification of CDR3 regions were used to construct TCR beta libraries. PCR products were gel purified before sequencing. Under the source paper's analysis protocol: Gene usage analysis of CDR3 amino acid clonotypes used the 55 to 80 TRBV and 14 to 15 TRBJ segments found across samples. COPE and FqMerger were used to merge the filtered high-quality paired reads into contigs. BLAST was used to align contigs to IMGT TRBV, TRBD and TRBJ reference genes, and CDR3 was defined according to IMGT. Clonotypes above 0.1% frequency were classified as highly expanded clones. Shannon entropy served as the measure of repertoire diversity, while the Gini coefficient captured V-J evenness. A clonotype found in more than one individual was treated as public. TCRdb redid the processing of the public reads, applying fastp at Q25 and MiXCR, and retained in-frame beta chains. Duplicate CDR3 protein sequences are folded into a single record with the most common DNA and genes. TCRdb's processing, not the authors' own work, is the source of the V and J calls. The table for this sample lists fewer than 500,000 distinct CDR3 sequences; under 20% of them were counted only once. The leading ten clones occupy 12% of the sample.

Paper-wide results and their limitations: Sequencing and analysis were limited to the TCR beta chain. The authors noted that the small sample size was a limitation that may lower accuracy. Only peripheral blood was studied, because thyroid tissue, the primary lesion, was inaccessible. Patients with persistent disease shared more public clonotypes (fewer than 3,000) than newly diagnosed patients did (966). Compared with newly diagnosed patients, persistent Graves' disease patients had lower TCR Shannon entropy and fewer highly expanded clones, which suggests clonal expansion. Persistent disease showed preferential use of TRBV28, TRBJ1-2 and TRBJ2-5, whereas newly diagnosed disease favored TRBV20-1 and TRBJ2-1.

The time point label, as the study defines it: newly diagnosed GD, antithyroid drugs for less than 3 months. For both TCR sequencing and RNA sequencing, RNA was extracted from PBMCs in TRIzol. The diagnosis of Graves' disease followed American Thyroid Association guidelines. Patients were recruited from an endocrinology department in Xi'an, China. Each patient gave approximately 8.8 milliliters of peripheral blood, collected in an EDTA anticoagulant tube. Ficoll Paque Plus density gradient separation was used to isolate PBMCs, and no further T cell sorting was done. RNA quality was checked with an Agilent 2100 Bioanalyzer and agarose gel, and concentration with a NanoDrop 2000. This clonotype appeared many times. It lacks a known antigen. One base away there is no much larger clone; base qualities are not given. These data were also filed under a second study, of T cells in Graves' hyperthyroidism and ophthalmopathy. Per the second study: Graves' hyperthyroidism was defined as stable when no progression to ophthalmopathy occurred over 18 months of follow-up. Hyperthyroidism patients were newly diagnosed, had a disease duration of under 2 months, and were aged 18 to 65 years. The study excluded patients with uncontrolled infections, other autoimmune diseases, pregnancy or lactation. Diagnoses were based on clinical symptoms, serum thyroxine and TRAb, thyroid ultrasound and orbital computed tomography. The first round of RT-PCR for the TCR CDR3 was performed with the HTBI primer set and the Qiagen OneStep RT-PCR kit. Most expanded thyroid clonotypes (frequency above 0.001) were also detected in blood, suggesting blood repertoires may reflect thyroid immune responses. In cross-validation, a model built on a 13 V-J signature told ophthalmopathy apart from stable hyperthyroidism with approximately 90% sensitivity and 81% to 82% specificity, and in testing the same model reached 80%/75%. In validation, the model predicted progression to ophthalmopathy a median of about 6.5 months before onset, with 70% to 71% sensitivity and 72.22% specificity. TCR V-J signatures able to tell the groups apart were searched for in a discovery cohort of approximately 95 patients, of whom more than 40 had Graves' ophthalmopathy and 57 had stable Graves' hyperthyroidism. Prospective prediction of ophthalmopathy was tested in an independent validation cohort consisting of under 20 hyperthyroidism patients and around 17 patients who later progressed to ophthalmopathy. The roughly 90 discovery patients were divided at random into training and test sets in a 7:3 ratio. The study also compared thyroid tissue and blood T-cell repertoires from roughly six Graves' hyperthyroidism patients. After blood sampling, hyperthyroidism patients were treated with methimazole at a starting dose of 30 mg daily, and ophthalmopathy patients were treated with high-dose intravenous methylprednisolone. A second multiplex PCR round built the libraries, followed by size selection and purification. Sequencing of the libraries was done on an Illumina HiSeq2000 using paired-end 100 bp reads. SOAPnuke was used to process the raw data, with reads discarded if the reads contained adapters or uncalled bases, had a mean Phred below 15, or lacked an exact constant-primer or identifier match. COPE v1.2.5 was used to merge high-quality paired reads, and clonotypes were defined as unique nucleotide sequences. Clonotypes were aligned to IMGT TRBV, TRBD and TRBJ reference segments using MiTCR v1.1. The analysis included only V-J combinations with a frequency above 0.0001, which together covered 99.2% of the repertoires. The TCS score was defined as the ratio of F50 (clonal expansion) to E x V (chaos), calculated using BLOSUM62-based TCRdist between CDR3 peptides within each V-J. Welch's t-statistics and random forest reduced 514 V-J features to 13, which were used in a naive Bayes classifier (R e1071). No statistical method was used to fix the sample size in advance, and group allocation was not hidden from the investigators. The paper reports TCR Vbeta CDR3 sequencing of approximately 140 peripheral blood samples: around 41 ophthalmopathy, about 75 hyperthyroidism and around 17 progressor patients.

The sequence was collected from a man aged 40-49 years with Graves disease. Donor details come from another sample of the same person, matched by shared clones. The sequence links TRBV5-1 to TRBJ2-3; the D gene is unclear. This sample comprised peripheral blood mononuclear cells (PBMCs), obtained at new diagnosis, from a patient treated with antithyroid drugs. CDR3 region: CASSLAADISTDTQYF. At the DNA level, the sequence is TGCGCCAGCAGCTTGGCAGCTGACATCTCCACAGATACGCAGTATTTT.